These 17 T cell receptor beta chains were all obtained from the same sample, sequenced in a study of immune heterogeneity within non-small cell lung tumors. Template material for each sample was 550 to 700 ng of bulk tumor genomic DNA. Primary tumors were biopsied several times each, far apart, intraoperatively. The study enrolled patients with untreated, newly diagnosed non-small cell lung cancer who underwent curative surgery. With 32 V and 13 J primers, multiplex PCR amplified the TCR beta CDR3. TCRdb re-called the multiplex PCR reads with MiXCR, one entry per CDR3 protein. The table records several thousand distinct CDR3 sequences, under 35% of them present only once. Sequenced sample: lung tumor tissue. All receptors come from a man in his sixties with non-small cell lung cancer.

On this clonotype: A much more abundant neighbour one base away suggests this may be a read error. The chain uses TRBV4-1 and TRBJ1-2; no clear D. CDR3 length: 14 amino acids. Germline V gene data show CDR1 as MGHRA and CDR2 as YSYEKL. In nucleotides, the CDR3 is TGCGCCAGCAGCCAAGAAGATCAGACCTATAGCTACACCTTC. The encoded protein is CASSQEDQTYSYTF.

This chain uses TRBV9 with TRBJ2-2, with TRBD1 matching 10 bases. CDR1 is SGDLS and CDR2 is YYNGEE in the germline V gene. The V segment lost 0 bases and the J segment 3 bases; nucleotides outside the gene matches: 2. CDR3 size: 16 residues. The CDR3 region has the DNA TGTGCCAGCAGCGTAGGACAGGGGGCGCACACCGGGGAGCTGTTTTTT. Protein sequence: CASSVGQGAHTGELFF.

With respect to this clonotype: Given a much more abundant clone one base away, this may be a read error. V is TRBV15 and J is TRBJ1-2; D gene uncertain. Germline V CDR1 and CDR2: LNHNV, YYDKDF (reference sequence). The germline V and J ends were trimmed by 0 bases and 2 bases, with 13 bases remaining between them. The CDR3 runs to 16 residues. The CDR3 protein is CATSRDLLASNYGYTF. The CDR3 region has the DNA TGTGCCACCAGCAGAGATCTTTTGGCAAGCAACTATGGCTACACCTTC.

To note about this clonotype: A read error may account for a junction end that differs from germline. The V gene is TRBV20-1, the J gene TRBJ2-7, with TRBD1 as a possible D gene (7 bases). Germline V gives CDR1 DFQATT, CDR2 SNEGSKA (reference sequence). The CDR3 is 16 residues long. CDR3 sequence (DNA): TGCAGTGCTAGTGGGACAGAGCCTAGCGAGACCTACGAGCATTACTTC. Translated, it gives CSASGTEPSETYEHYF.

The CDR3 reads CASSPPMYFDNEQFF. The CDR3 DNA reads TGTGCCAGCAGCCCCCCCATGTACTTTGACAATGAGCAGTTCTTC. The chain recombines TRBV28 with TRBJ2-1; no clear D gene. V lost 6 bases, J lost 5 bases, and 17 bases lay in between. Germline V gene data show CDR1 as MDHEN and CDR2 as SYDVKM. This CDR3 is built from 15 residues.

The chain uses TRBV5-1 and TRBJ2-1; possible D gene TRBD1, 6 bases. V was shortened by 5 bases and J by 5 bases, with 11 bases between the two germline ends. Germline V CDR1 and CDR2: SGHRS, YFSETQ. The CDR3 totals 13 residues. The CDR3 coding sequence is TGCGCCAGCAGAGGGGGATTCCACAATGAGCAGTTCTTC. Translation gives CASRGGFHNEQFF.

By share, this clonotype ranks as medium-sized. The CDR3 DNA is TGCAGTGCTAGGGGACTAGCGGGAAACAATGAGCAGTTCTTC. Protein sequence: CSARGLAGNNEQFF. The chain carries TRBV20-1 and TRBJ2-1; TRBD2 agrees at 13 bases. Germline CDR1 and CDR2: DFQATT and SNEGSKA (reference sequence). The J segment lost 5 bases and the V segment lost 3 bases, leaving 1 base of the junction unmatched. The CDR3 length is 14 residues.

The chain combines TRBV12-3 or TRBV12-4 with TRBJ2-1, with TRBD2 matching over 11 bases. This CDR3 has 13 residues. V was clipped by 3 bases and J by 9 bases; unmatched bases: 1. CDR3 nucleotides: TGTGCCAGCAGTTTGCTAGCGGGAGGTGAGCAGTTCTTC. Translated, it gives CASSLLAGGEQFF.

This CDR3 is CATRSHSGDGPDTQYF. The DNA for the CDR3 is TGTGCCACCAGGTCGCACTCTGGCGACGGACCAGATACGCAGTATTTT. The rearrangement links TRBV24-1 to TRBJ2-3; D remains ambiguous. The CDR3 totals 16 residues. Trimming took 7 bases from V and 4 from J, leaving 20 bases between them. Looked up from germline, CDR1 is KGHDR and CDR2 is SFDVKD.

Regarding this clonotype: One end of the junction fails to match germline, which may point to a read error. V and J are TRBV11-2 and TRBJ2-2; a weak D match, TRBD2 (5 bases). In germline, CDR1 is SGHAT, CDR2 FQNNGV. This CDR3 has 14 amino acids. The CDR3 reads CASSNTKNTGELFF. CDR3 coding DNA: TGTGCCAGCAGCAACACCAAGAACACCGGGGAGCTTTTTTTT.

This sequence joins TRBV11-3 and TRBJ2-2, with 10 bases lining up with TRBD1. The germline V gene encodes CDR1 SGHNT and CDR2 YENEEA. The CDR3 loop spans 15 amino acids. J gave up 7 bases and V 3 bases, and 5 bases lay outside the gene matches. The CDR3 DNA sequence: TGTGCCAGCAGCTTTGGGACAGGGGTTGGCGGGGAGCTGTTTTTT. This translates into CASSFGTGVGGELFF.

For the CDR3, the DNA is TGTGCCAGCAGCCCTCGCCCTAGCGGGGGAGACGAGCAGTACTTC. Its protein product is CASSPRPSGGDEQYF. The rearrangement joins TRBV7-6 to TRBJ2-7; the match to TRBD2 covers 10 bases. V gave up 5 bases and J gave up 5 bases; unmatched junction bases: 9. In germline, CDR1 is SGHVS, CDR2 FNYEAQ. The CDR3 is 15 residues long.

This clonotype is termed medium-sized. The chain combines TRBV20-1 with TRBJ2-1, with TRBD2 matching 10 bases. Losses at the gene ends were 3 bases for V and 8 bases for J; bases not matched to a gene: 10. The CDR3 totals 15 residues. Germline CDR1 is DFQATT and CDR2 is SNEGSKA (reference sequence). This CDR3 is CSARPAGGWEDEQFF. Here the CDR3 DNA reads TGCAGTGCTAGGCCAGCGGGAGGGTGGGAGGATGAGCAGTTCTTC.

Here the CDR3 reads CSASISSTDTQYF. The CDR3 bases are TGCAGTGCTAGCATTAGCAGCACAGATACGCAGTATTTT. V gene TRBV20-1 combines with J gene TRBJ2-3; D is unclear. CDR3 length: 13 residues. Trimming stripped 3 bases from V and 0 bases from J, with 7 bases between. In germline, CDR1 is DFQATT, CDR2 SNEGSKA (reference sequence).

As concerns this clonotype: One junction end does not reproduce the germline sequence, and a read error may be involved. This chain uses TRBV3-1 with TRBJ2-1; D not resolved. Germline-derived CDR1 and CDR2 are LGHDT and YNNKEL (reference sequence). This CDR3 contains 15 residues. CDR3 sequence: CSSSRDRPSYNEQFF. The CDR3 region has the DNA TGTTCCAGCAGCCGCGATCGGCCCAGCTACAATGAGCAGTTCTTC.

This clonotype has just a few counts. The V call is TRBV3-1, the J call TRBJ2-7, with TRBD2 identical over 10 bases. The germline CDR1 and CDR2 sequences are LGHDT and YNNKEL (reference sequence). CDR3 size: 17 residues. Losses at the gene ends were 1 base for V and 0 bases for J; bases not matched to a gene: 6. The CDR3 nucleotides are TGTGCCAGCAGCCAAGCCAGTAGCGGGAGGCTCTCCTACGAGCAGTACTTC. Protein sequence: CASSQASSGRLSYEQYF.

This clonotype is categorized as medium-sized. The chain links TRBV12-3 or TRBV12-4 to TRBJ2-1, with 7 bases lining up with TRBD1. V lost 4 bases to trimming and J lost 7 bases; unmatched junction nucleotides: 1. The CDR3 loop spans 12 amino acids. CDR3 nucleotide sequence: TGTGCCAGCAGTTACAGGGGTAATGAGCAGTTCTTC. Its protein is CASSYRGNEQFF.